The 29 T cell receptor beta chains reported below all come from one sample, sequenced in a study of Ad26.COV2.S vaccination and SARS-CoV-2 variants listed by TCRdb under 2021. The sample's treatment or condition label, decoded: roughly 18 received Ad26.COV2.S at low or high dose, single or two shots; several received placebo; per-sample allocation not given. For vaccine and placebo recipients, the sequenced repertoires came from samples collected on day 63 after the first injection. Libraries were constructed by the immunoSEQ multiplex PCR assay. Imported from immuneACCESS, the table was reduced by TCRdb to in-frame sequences with V and J called. These copies leave out some clones; in studies compared against another copy, an unresolved V gene accounts for under half, and the cause of the remainder is not known. This sample gives more than 400,000 clones in total; about 90% of them show up just once. Of the sample, about 1.7% falls within the top ten clones.

This specimen was peripheral blood, taken in a trial of Ad26.COV2.S vaccine versus placebo. These receptors were taken from a person aged 18-60 years who received the Ad26.COV2.S COVID-19 vaccine or a placebo.

Details on this clone: The same CDR3 arises from other DNA sequences in this sample as well. V usage is TRBV19 and J usage is TRBJ2-7; perhaps TRBD1 as D (6 bases). Germline CDR1 reads LNHDA; CDR2 reads SQIVND (reference sequence). The CDR3 extends over 12 amino acids. V was trimmed by 8 bases and J by 2 bases, leaving 10 bases between them. This CDR3 reads CASRGHPYEQYF. DNA for the CDR3: TGTGCCAGTCGGGGACACCCCTACGAGCAGTACTTC.

This rearrangement joins TRBV28 to TRBJ1-1; D gene unclear. V lost 4 bases, J lost 1 base, and 4 bases lay in between. The CDR3 sequence is 12 residues long. CDR1 is MDHEN and CDR2 is SYDVKM in the germline V gene. CDR3 sequence: CASSSQNTEAFF. The CDR3 bases are TGTGCCAGCAGTTCCCAGAACACTGAAGCTTTCTTT.

This clone was found a few times. This sequence joins TRBV6-2 or TRBV6-3 and TRBJ1-6, with D tentatively TRBD1 (5 bases). V was clipped by 4 bases and J by 5 bases, with 15 bases between them. Germline V CDR1 and CDR2: MNHEY, SVGEGT. This CDR3 spans 16 amino acids. CDR3 in amino acids: CASSLLGTADNSPLHF. The CDR3 DNA sequence: TGTGCCAGCAGTTTGCTCGGGACTGCCGATAATTCACCCCTCCACTTT.

The genes are TRBV28 and TRBJ1-1; D possibly corresponds to TRBD1 (5 bases). This CDR3 is built from 11 residues. The ends were cut back, 10 bases at V and 12 bases at J, with 18 bases in the middle. Germline V lookup: CDR1 MDHEN, CDR2 SYDVKM. The CDR3 protein is CATTGGVGTFF. For the CDR3, the DNA is TGTGCCACCACCGGGGGGGTGGGAACTTTCTTT. Together with reference TRBV28 and TRBJ1-1, the CDR3 gives the full variable domain: DVKVTQSSRYLVKRTGEKVFLECVQDMDHENMFWYRQDPGLGLRLIYFSYDVKMKEKGDIPEGYSVSREKKERFSLILESASTNQTSMYLCATTGGVGTFFGQGTRLTVV.

V usage is TRBV3-1 (or the pseudogene TRBV3-2) and J usage is TRBJ2-5; the D is unclear. The germline CDR1 and CDR2 sequences are LGHDT and YNNKEL (reference sequence). The CDR3 is 13 amino acids. Trimming shortened V by 4 bases and J by 0 bases, and 6 bases separated the two germline ends. CDR3 residues: CASSPSYQETQYF. The CDR3 DNA is TGTGCCAGCAGCCCCTCGTACCAAGAGACCCAGTACTTC.

The rearrangement joins TRBV11-3 to TRBJ2-1; 7 nucleotides align to TRBD1. The CDR3 consists of 15 residues. V trimming: 3 bases; J trimming: 4 bases; junction bases outside the gene matches: 6. Germline V gene lookup returns CDR1 SGHNT and CDR2 YENEEA. The CDR3: CASSLGQLLYNEQFF. The CDR3 DNA is TGTGCCAGCAGCTTGGGACAGCTACTATACAATGAGCAGTTCTTC.

The chain joins TRBV6-5 to TRBJ2-6; possibly TRBD1 for D (5 bases). CDR1 is MNHEY and CDR2 is SVGAGI in the germline V gene. V was shortened by 8 bases and J by 2 bases, with 10 bases between the two germline ends. The CDR3 contains 14 residues. DNA of the CDR3: TGTGCCAGCGGCGACAGACCTGGGGCCAACGTCCTGACTTTC. This gives the protein CASGDRPGANVLTF.

The CDR3 coding sequence is TGTGCCAGCAGCCATCCAGGGAATGAGCAGTTCTTC. It encodes CASSHPGNEQFF. The J gene is TRBJ2-1, the V gene TRBV4-2, with D maybe TRBD1 (5 bases). The V gene's germline CDR1 is LGHNA and CDR2 YNFKEQ. Trimming pared 3 bases from V and 7 bases from J, leaving 7 bases between. This CDR3 contains 12 residues.

A single count supports this clone. The chain uses TRBV4-3 and TRBJ2-5, with a tentative D call TRBD2 (7 bases). V shed 2 bases and J shed 5 bases, with 15 bases lying between them. CDR3 length equals 15 residues. Germline CDR1 reads LGHNA; CDR2 reads YSLEER. Here the CDR3 DNA reads TGCGCCAGCAGCCAACTTAGGGGGGGCCTGGAGACCCAGTACTTC. Translating gives CASSQLRGGLETQYF.

V is TRBV11-2 and J is TRBJ2-7, with 9 bases aligning to TRBD1. After removal of 2 bases from V and 3 bases from J, the junction contained 8 bases not matched to a gene. The CDR3 loop spans 16 amino acids. The V gene's germline CDR1 is SGHAT and CDR2 FQNNGV. Written as DNA, the CDR3 is TGTGCCAGCAGCTTAATAGGACAGGGGCTGGACTACGAGCAGTACTTC. Its translation is CASSLIGQGLDYEQYF.

The chain has TRBV7-2 and TRBJ2-2; D may be TRBD1 (5 bases). Germline V gene sequence: CDR1 SGHTA, CDR2 FQGNSA. The CDR3 runs to 14 residues. The ends were cut back, 4 bases at V and 5 bases at J, with 11 bases in the middle. CDR3 sequence: CASSWTLSTGELFF. CDR3 DNA sequence: TGTGCCAGCAGCTGGACATTATCTACCGGGGAGCTGTTTTTT.

The rearrangement joins TRBV2 to TRBJ2-2; 7 bases agree with TRBD2. V lost 6 bases and J lost 10; bases outside the gene matches: 8. The germline V gene encodes CDR1 SNHLY and CDR2 FYNNEI. The CDR3 is 13 residues long. CDR3: CASSGLELLELFF. The CDR3 bases are TGTGCCAGCAGCGGACTAGAACTCTTGGAGCTGTTTTTT.

This clone was picked up one time. This rearrangement joins TRBV18 to TRBJ1-2; 8 nucleotides match TRBD1. CDR1 is KGHSH and CDR2 is LQKENI in the germline V gene. CDR3 length equals 15 residues. After removal of 0 bases from V and 8 bases from J, the junction contained 8 bases not matched to a gene. CDR3 region: CASSPPGQGAYGYTF. CDR3 sequence (DNA): TGTGCCAGCTCACCACCAGGACAGGGAGCGTACGGCTACACCTTC.

This chain joins TRBV14 and TRBJ2-5, with no clear D. V shed 3 bases and J shed 2 bases, with 4 bases lying between them. This CDR3 is built from 12 residues. Germline-derived CDR1 and CDR2 are SGHDN and FVKESK. In DNA form, the CDR3 reads TGTGCCAGCAGCCAGCATCAAGAGACCCAGTACTTC. It translates to CASSQHQETQYF.

The chain carries TRBV10-3 and TRBJ2-5, with D tentatively TRBD1 (5 bases). Trimming stripped 6 bases from V and 2 bases from J, with 16 bases between. From germline, CDR1 is ENHRY and CDR2 SYGVKD. The CDR3 is 15 amino acids. The CDR3 loop reads CAIRGNAGQQETQYF. CDR3 coding DNA: TGTGCCATCAGGGGAAACGCAGGGCAACAAGAGACCCAGTACTTC.

This clone was seen once. This chain uses TRBV27 with TRBJ1-2; D uncertain. CDR3 length equals 13 residues. Per germline, CDR1 MNHEY and CDR2 SMNVEV (reference sequence). The V end lost 7 bases, the J end lost 4 bases, and 13 bases lay between the germline ends. Here the CDR3 DNA reads TGTGCCAGCAATAGGGAGGGATTCTATGGCTACACCTTC. This gives the protein CASNREGFYGYTF.

The chain combines TRBV6-1 with TRBJ2-7; D is perhaps TRBD2 (6 bases). Germline lookup yields CDR1 MNHNS and CDR2 SASEGT. V lost 3 bases and J lost 1, with 16 bases in between. The CDR3 runs to 16 residues. In DNA, the CDR3 is TGTGCCAGCAGTGATTTACTGGGCGGGGCGTCCTACGAGCAGTACTTC. This sequence encodes CASSDLLGGASYEQYF.

DNA for the CDR3: TGTGCCAGCAGGAAGACAGGCTGGACTGAAGCTTTCTTT. Amino acid sequence: CASRKTGWTEAFF. The chain couples TRBV12-3 or TRBV12-4 to TRBJ1-1, with D perhaps TRBD1 (6 bases). Trimming removed 6 bases at V and 5 bases at J, with 13 bases between. The CDR3 spans 13 residues.

The chain employs TRBV6-5 and TRBJ2-2, with 9 bases that match TRBD1. Trimming took 6 bases from V and 5 from J; bases not matched to a gene: 4. Germline CDR1 reads MNHEY; CDR2 reads SVGAGI. The CDR3 covers 14 residues. In DNA form, the CDR3 reads TGTGCCAGCAGAGGACAGGGGTGGACCGGGGAGCTGTTTTTT. Its translation is CASRGQGWTGELFF.

The V and J genes are TRBV7-9 and TRBJ2-7; D unresolved. V gave up 6 bases and J gave up 3 bases, with 15 bases separating them. The CDR3 has 14 amino acids. Per the germline V gene, CDR1 is SEHNR and CDR2 is FQNEAQ (reference sequence). The CDR3 is CASRGTDRVYEQYF. DNA of the CDR3: TGTGCCAGCAGGGGAACGGACCGAGTCTACGAGCAGTACTTC.

This chain links TRBV18 with TRBJ1-2, with D perhaps matching TRBD1 (5 bases). Germline assignment: CDR1 KGHSH and CDR2 LQKENI. This CDR3 comprises 13 residues. The ends were cut back, 6 bases at V and 0 bases at J, with 8 bases in the middle. The DNA for the CDR3 is TGTGCCAGCTCCCCGACAGCTAACTATGGCTACACCTTC. Translated: CASSPTANYGYTF.

The chain carries TRBV10-3 and TRBJ2-7; 9 nucleotides line up with TRBD1. V shed 4 bases, J shed 2 bases, and the junction held 9 bases outside the gene matches. The germline CDR1 and CDR2 sequences are ENHRY and SYGVKD. The CDR3 runs 16 residues. The CDR3 spells CAISGRGQGLPYEQYF. The CDR3 DNA reads TGTGCCATCAGTGGGAGGGGACAGGGATTACCCTACGAGCAGTACTTC.

V is TRBV9 and J is TRBJ2-3; a weak D match, TRBD2 (7 bases). The CDR3 is 16 residues long. Germline assignment: CDR1 SGDLS and CDR2 YYNGEE. The V end lost 3 bases, the J end lost 4 bases, and 18 bases lay between the germline ends. The CDR3 reads CASSGEVQGLSDTQYF. CDR3 sequence (DNA): TGTGCCAGCAGCGGAGAGGTACAGGGACTATCAGATACGCAGTATTTT.

This clone was detected a few times. The chain couples TRBV7-2 to TRBJ1-3; a possible D gene is TRBD1 (6 bases). Trimming stripped 5 bases from V and 8 bases from J, with 16 bases between. The CDR3 is 14 amino acids. Germline V gene sequence: CDR1 SGHTA, CDR2 FQGNSA. The CDR3 protein is CASSVSGQGYTIYF. CDR3 DNA sequence: TGTGCCAGCAGCGTATCGGGACAAGGATACACCATATATTTT.

V is TRBV4-3 and J is TRBJ1-2, with a possible D match to TRBD1 (5 bases). V gave up 0 bases and J gave up 1 base, with 18 bases separating them. The CDR3 extends over 18 amino acids. Germline V gives CDR1 LGHNA, CDR2 YSLEER. The CDR3 spells CASSQDFLMPRGNYGYTF. The CDR3, as DNA: TGCGCCAGCAGCCAAGACTTCCTCATGCCGAGGGGTAACTATGGCTACACCTTC.

This clone came up once. The chain is built from TRBV4-2 and TRBJ1-5; D unclear. Deletions cut 0 bases from V and 0 bases from J, with 9 bases between. Germline V gives CDR1 LGHNA, CDR2 YNFKEQ. The CDR3 sequence is 16 residues long. Written as DNA, the CDR3 is TGTGCCAGCAGCCAAGAGACTCAATATAGCAATCAGCCCCAGCATTTT. It codes for CASSQETQYSNQPQHF.

The DNA for the CDR3 is TGTGCCAGCAGCCCCTGGACTAGCGGGTCCGAGAGACGGACAGATACGCAGTATTTT. Protein sequence: CASSPWTSGSERRTDTQYF. The chain links TRBV6-2 or TRBV6-3 to TRBJ2-3; 11 bases line up with TRBD2. The CDR3 loop spans 19 amino acids. The junction had 17 bases not matched to a gene; V was cut back by 6 bases and J by 3 bases. Germline values: CDR1 MNHEY, CDR2 SVGEGT.

This clone was counted a single time. This chain joins TRBV6-6 and TRBJ1-2; 8 bases align to TRBD1. The CDR3 sequence is 15 residues long. J was trimmed by 7 bases and V by 0 bases; bases with no gene match: 7. Germline CDR1 and CDR2: MNHNY and SVGAGI (reference sequence). The CDR3 DNA reads as TGTGCCAGCAGTTACTCTGGGCAGGGGGCATTTGGCTACACCTTC. As protein: CASSYSGQGAFGYTF.

This chain links TRBV6-1 with TRBJ1-2; tentative D call: TRBD1 (5 bases). The V gene's germline CDR1 is MNHNS and CDR2 SASEGT. V lost 1 base and J 8 bases, leaving 17 bases between the germline ends. This CDR3 is built from 15 residues. Here the CDR3 DNA reads TGTGCCAGCAGTGAAGGCCGGGACCGGCTTGGAGGCTACACCTTC. Translated, it gives CASSEGRDRLGGYTF.